Sequencing of this T cell receptor beta chain was carried out in a study of blood T cell repertoires in COVID-19. Study-level information: Donors in the United States, Italy and Spain gave samples during acute or convalescent COVID-19.

Authors' processing steps: From reference gene primer amplification, estimates of nucleated cell counts were derived. Only in-frame clones appear in the TCRdb table, and some are missing; sequencing was by immunoSEQ multiplex PCR. V and J calls and clone size follow that table, whereas D and trimming were derived from the DNA. The sample includes 50,000 or so clones, roughly 87% of them seen just once. Germline CDR1 and CDR2: GTSNPN and SVGIG (reference sequence). This CDR3 has 16 amino acids. J gave up 5 bases and V 4 bases, and 8 bases lay outside the gene matches. The sequence came from a man aged 50 to 60 with active COVID-19. The chain carries TRBV30 and TRBJ1-6; TRBD1 agrees at 10 bases. The specimen was peripheral blood. For the CDR3, the DNA is TGTGCCTGGAACAGGGACAGGGGAGCGAATAATTCACCCCTCCACTTT. This translates into CAWNRDRGANNSPLHF.